This is a list of T cell receptor beta chains from one sample in a study of blood T cell repertoires in COVID-19. The assay was immunoSEQ multiplex PCR, and TCRdb's table has in-frame clones only and misses some. Of 350,000 to 400,000 clones in the sample, 70% to 90% were seen once. Sequenced sample: PBMCs or T cells enriched from blood (not recorded which). These receptor sequences come from a man aged 40-49 years in a cohort exposed to, infected with or recovered from COVID-19 (not recorded which). The conserved cysteine and the conserved F or W are not part of the CDR3 here. Fields, in order: V gene, CDR3 length, J gene, CDR3 protein.

V gene: TRBV3-1/TRBV3-2; CDR3 length: 12; J gene: TRBJ2-7; CDR3 protein: ASSPPDRVNEQY
V gene: TRBV27; CDR3 length: 10; J gene: TRBJ2-3; CDR3 protein: ASRTTGDTQY
V gene: TRBV11-3; CDR3 length: 11; J gene: TRBJ1-1; CDR3 protein: ASSLLGGTEAF
V gene: TRBV30; CDR3 length: 16; J gene: TRBJ1-1; CDR3 protein: AWSVLPPGRTMNTEAF
V gene: TRBV18; CDR3 length: 15; J gene: TRBJ1-3; CDR3 protein: ASSPLDRGYSGNTIY
V gene: TRBV6-5; CDR3 length: 12; J gene: TRBJ1-4; CDR3 protein: ASRTGSTNEKLF
V gene: TRBV19; CDR3 length: 11; J gene: TRBJ1-2; CDR3 protein: ASSMRANYGYT
V gene: TRBV5-6; CDR3 length: 13; J gene: TRBJ1-6; CDR3 protein: ASSLDPGGDSPLH
V gene: TRBV3-1/TRBV3-2; CDR3 length: 13; J gene: TRBJ1-2; CDR3 protein: ASSQESRWNYGYT
V gene: TRBV4-1; CDR3 length: 15; J gene: TRBJ2-2; CDR3 protein: ASSRGLAGGGAGELF
V gene: TRBV7-9; CDR3 length: 10; J gene: TRBJ1-2; CDR3 protein: ASSGQNYGYT
V gene: TRBV29-1; CDR3 length: 11; J gene: TRBJ2-1; CDR3 protein: SVAATGSGEQF
V gene: TRBV28; CDR3 length: 11; J gene: TRBJ2-2; CDR3 protein: ASRNRNTGELF
V gene: TRBV7-2; CDR3 length: 11; J gene: TRBJ2-7; CDR3 protein: ASSSFLGLSVS
V gene: TRBV30; CDR3 length: 11; J gene: TRBJ1-2; CDR3 protein: ACLKGLRYGYT
V gene: TRBV3-1/TRBV3-2; CDR3 length: 20; J gene: TRBJ1-2; CDR3 protein: ASSPVWRAWAERIPPNYGYT
V gene: TRBV11-2; CDR3 length: 11; J gene: TRBJ2-2; CDR3 protein: ASSPLPPGELF
V gene: TRBV28; CDR3 length: 14; J gene: TRBJ1-5; CDR3 protein: ASRTLDRTRGQPQH
V gene: TRBV29-1; CDR3 length: 11; J gene: TRBJ2-7; CDR3 protein: SVHIHTGGEQY
V gene: TRBV10-3; CDR3 length: 13; J gene: TRBJ2-2; CDR3 protein: AISPQRDNTGELF
V gene: TRBV24-1; CDR3 length: 9; J gene: TRBJ2-7; CDR3 protein: ATSDQTGQY
V gene: TRBV4-1; CDR3 length: 12; J gene: TRBJ1-6; CDR3 protein: ASSQVAGISPLH
V gene: TRBV28; CDR3 length: 14; J gene: TRBJ2-1; CDR3 protein: ASSLMQAGRYNEQF
V gene: TRBV5-4; CDR3 length: 14; J gene: TRBJ2-2; CDR3 protein: ASRDGGGRSTGELF
V gene: TRBV10-3; CDR3 length: 14; J gene: TRBJ2-1; CDR3 protein: AISKPGTHQGNEQF
V gene: TRBV5-1; CDR3 length: 14; J gene: TRBJ2-2; CDR3 protein: ASSLPPPGNTGELF
V gene: TRBV25-1; CDR3 length: 13; J gene: TRBJ1-5; CDR3 protein: ASSDDRYSNQPQH
V gene: TRBV12-5; CDR3 length: 13; J gene: TRBJ2-1; CDR3 protein: ASGYPRGIIYEQF
V gene: TRBV6-1; CDR3 length: 13; J gene: TRBJ2-1; CDR3 protein: ASSERRPSYNEQF
V gene: TRBV30; CDR3 length: 11; J gene: TRBJ2-6; CDR3 protein: AWSVAGANVLT
V gene: TRBV7-2; CDR3 length: 14; J gene: TRBJ2-7; CDR3 protein: ASSSSRLAGGQEQY
V gene: TRBV6-5; CDR3 length: 9; J gene: TRBJ2-5; CDR3 protein: ASWGGETQY
V gene: TRBV6-5; CDR3 length: 12; J gene: TRBJ2-5; CDR3 protein: ASSLRTGRETQY
V gene: TRBV19; CDR3 length: 13; J gene: TRBJ1-2; CDR3 protein: ASSIAGQGGYGYT
V gene: TRBV10-1; CDR3 length: 11; J gene: TRBJ1-5; CDR3 protein: ASSSDRSEPQH
V gene: TRBV7-9; CDR3 length: 12; J gene: TRBJ1-4; CDR3 protein: ASSLGTGDEKLF
V gene: TRBV6-5; CDR3 length: 12; J gene: TRBJ2-3; CDR3 protein: ASSKNGISDTQY
V gene: TRBV5-1; CDR3 length: 12; J gene: TRBJ1-5; CDR3 protein: ASSLWGAGQPQH
V gene: TRBV11-2; CDR3 length: 16; J gene: TRBJ2-5; CDR3 protein: ASSLGRGRAWEQETQY
V gene: TRBV5-1; CDR3 length: 13; J gene: TRBJ2-7; CDR3 protein: ASSLEGTGLHEQY
V gene: TRBV19; CDR3 length: 13; J gene: TRBJ2-7; CDR3 protein: ASSPTGTKSYEQY
V gene: TRBV3-1/TRBV3-2; CDR3 length: 14; J gene: TRBJ2-7; CDR3 protein: ASSQHTSGRAHEQY
V gene: TRBV30; CDR3 length: 11; J gene: TRBJ1-2; CDR3 protein: AWSVTGGYGYT
V gene: TRBV3-1/TRBV3-2; CDR3 length: 11; J gene: TRBJ2-3; CDR3 protein: ASLASGSDTQY
V gene: TRBV2; CDR3 length: 11; J gene: TRBJ2-3; CDR3 protein: ASSVTGADTQY
V gene: TRBV7-2; CDR3 length: 13; J gene: TRBJ2-7; CDR3 protein: ASSLDRDQIYEQY
V gene: TRBV6-4; CDR3 length: 13; J gene: TRBJ2-1; CDR3 protein: ASSDSAGGPNEQF